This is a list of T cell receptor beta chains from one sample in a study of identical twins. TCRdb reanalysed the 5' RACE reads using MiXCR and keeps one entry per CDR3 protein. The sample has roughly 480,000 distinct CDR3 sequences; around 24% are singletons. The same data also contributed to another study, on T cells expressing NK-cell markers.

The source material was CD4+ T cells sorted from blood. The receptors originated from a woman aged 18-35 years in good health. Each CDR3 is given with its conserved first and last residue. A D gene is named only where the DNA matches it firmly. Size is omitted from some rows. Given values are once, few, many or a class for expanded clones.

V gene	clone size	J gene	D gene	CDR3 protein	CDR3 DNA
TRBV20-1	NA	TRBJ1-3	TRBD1	CSASPQGNTIYF	TGCAGTGCTAGCCCACAGGGGAACACCATATATTTT
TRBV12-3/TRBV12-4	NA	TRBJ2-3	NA	CASSLSRGPRTDTQYF	TGTGCCAGCAGTTTATCGCGCGGGCCCCGCACAGATACGCAGTATTTT
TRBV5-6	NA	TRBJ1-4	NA	CASSPAEEATNEKLFF	TGTGCCAGCAGTCCCGCAGAAGAGGCAACTAATGAAAAACTGTTTTTT
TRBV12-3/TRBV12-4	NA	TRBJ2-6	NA	CASSFAGGVGAGANVLNF	NA
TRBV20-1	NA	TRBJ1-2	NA	CSASRSGGAYGYTF	TGCAGTGCTTCCCGGTCGGGGGGCGCGTATGGCTACACCTTC
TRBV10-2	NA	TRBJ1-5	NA	CASSAAGGTGPQHF	TGCGCCAGCAGTGCGGCCGGTGGGACCGGGCCCCAGCATTTT
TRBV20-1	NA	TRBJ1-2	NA	CSASGEDYGYTF	TGCAGTGCTAGTGGGGAGGATTATGGCTACACCTTC
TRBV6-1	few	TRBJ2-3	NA	CASSIKAGGTDTQYF	TGTGCCAGCAGCATCAAGGCAGGGGGCACAGATACGCAGTATTTT
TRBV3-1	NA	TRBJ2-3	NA	CASSQGVQGRTDTQYF	TGTGCCAGCAGCCAAGGTGTCCAGGGCCGAACAGATACGCAGTATTTT
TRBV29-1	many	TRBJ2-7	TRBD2	CSVSSGSYEQYF	TGCAGCGTTTCTAGCGGGAGTTACGAGCAGTACTTC
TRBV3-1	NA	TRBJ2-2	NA	CASSQGPRTGELFF	TGTGCCAGCAGCCAGGGTCCCCGCACCGGGGAGCTGTTTTTT
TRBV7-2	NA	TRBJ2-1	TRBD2	CASSSLAGAGDEQFF	TGTGCCAGCAGCTCACTAGCGGGAGCGGGAGATGAGCAGTTCTTC
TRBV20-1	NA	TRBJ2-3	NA	CSASYGGGGTDTQYF	TGCAGTGCTAGCTATGGGGGGGGCGGAACAGATACGCAGTATTTT
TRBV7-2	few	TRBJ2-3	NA	CASSLALGSTDTQYF	TGTGCCAGCAGCTTAGCGCTCGGCAGCACAGATACGCAGTATTTT
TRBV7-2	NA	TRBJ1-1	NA	CASTQLANGEAFF	TGTGCCAGCACCCAATTGGCAAACGGTGAAGCTTTCTTT
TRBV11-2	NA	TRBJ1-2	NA	CASSLDTGNYGYTF	TGTGCCAGCAGCTTAGATACGGGAAACTATGGCTACACCTTC
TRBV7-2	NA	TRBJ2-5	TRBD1	CASSTTGLVETQYF	TGTGCCAGCAGCACGACAGGGCTGGTCGAGACCCAGTACTTC
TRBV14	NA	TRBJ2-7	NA	CASSQVTGYEYF	TGTGCCAGCAGCCAAGTTACGGGTTACGAGTACTTC
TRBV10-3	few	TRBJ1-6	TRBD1	CAISPGTGGGKSPLHF	TGTGCCATCAGCCCTGGGACAGGGGGAGGAAAGTCACCCCTCCACTTT
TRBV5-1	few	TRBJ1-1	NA	CASSSSGPEIEAFF	TGCGCCAGCAGCTCGTCGGGGCCGGAGATTGAAGCTTTCTTT
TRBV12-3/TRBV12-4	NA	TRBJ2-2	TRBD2	CASSSSGGAGELFF	TGTGCCAGCAGTTCTAGCGGGGGGGCGGGGGAGCTGTTTTTT
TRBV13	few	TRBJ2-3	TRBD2	CASSLRTSGGSTDTQYF	TGTGCCAGCAGCTTAAGGACTAGCGGGGGAAGCACAGATACGCAGTATTTT
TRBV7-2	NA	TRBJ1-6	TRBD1	CASSWGQGNSPLHF	TGTGCCAGCAGCTGGGGACAGGGAAATTCACCCCTCCACTTT
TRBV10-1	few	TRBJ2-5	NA	CASSEVPVGKTQYF	TGCGCCAGCAGTGAAGTACCTGTCGGGAAGACCCAGTACTTC
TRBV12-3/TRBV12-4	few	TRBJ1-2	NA	CASSTTIFGYTF	TGTGCCAGCAGCACCACGATTTTCGGCTACACCTTC
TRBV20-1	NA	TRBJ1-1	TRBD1	CSASGGTDTEAFF	TGCAGTGCCTCCGGGGGGACAGACACTGAAGCTTTCTTT
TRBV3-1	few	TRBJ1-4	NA	CASSQTGGRSLVF	TGTGCCAGCAGCCAGACGGGCGGACGGTCACTAGTTTTT